This T cell receptor (beta chain) originates from a study of T cells in Graves' hyperthyroidism and ophthalmopathy. In germline, CDR1 is MDHEN, CDR2 SYDVKM. V trimming: 5 bases; J trimming: 3 bases; junction bases outside the gene matches: 9. This CDR3 contains 15 residues. A NOSPECS grade of at least 4, a Clinical Activity Score of at least 3 and duration under 3 months were recorded in ophthalmopathy patients. On the basis of clinical symptoms, serum thyroxine and TRAb, thyroid ultrasound and orbital computed tomography, diagnoses were made. This clonotype was found many times. TCR beta CDR3 sequences were amplified from RNA transcripts. Using the HTBI primer set, a first-round RT-PCR was run on the TCR CDR3. TCRdb analysed the multiplex PCR reads with MiXCR anew, one entry per CDR3 protein. The data show 500,000 or so distinct CDR3 sequences, about a sixth seen once.

This sequence was found in a woman in her late teens or twenties with Graves' ophthalmopathy. V and J are TRBV28 and TRBJ2-7, with 8 bases that match TRBD1. The specimen was blood. CDR3 bases: TGTGCCAGCAGTGATCTCTCCGGACAGGGCTACGAGCAGTACTTC. It translates to CASSDLSGQGYEQYF.